This TCR beta chain was profiled in a study of T-cell reconstitution after alpha-beta-depleted transplantation in children. General study results and limits: T-cell numbers and diversity one year post-transplant derived largely from freshly generated T cells. Reportedly, alpha-beta T cells present about two months post-transplant originated from several hundred expanded clones of graft origin. Certain patients had high TCRbeta diversity at day 60, and it came from recipient T cells and thymic progenitors that survived.

During its preparation, the TCRbeta library received unique molecular identifiers. TCRdb ran MiXCR on the PCR reads and lists one entry per CDR3 protein. Here the sample spans around 670,000 distinct CDR3 sequences, around 12% being singletons. There are many counts of this clonotype. Its antigen is unknown. The CDR3 runs 13 residues. With 1 base removed from V and 2 bases from J, the gap between germline ends came to 0 bases. Germline loops: CDR1 MGHDK, CDR2 SYGVNS. Sequenced here: PBMCs, sampled before TCRalphabeta/CD19-depleted stem cell transplant. The V gene is TRBV25-1, the J gene TRBJ2-6; no clear D gene. This TCR came from a girl under 10 years old with congenital amegakaryocytic thrombocytopenia, due to receive a stem cell transplant. CDR3 sequence reads: CASSESGANVLTF. In DNA form, the CDR3 reads TGTGCCAGCAGTGAATCTGGGGCCAACGTCCTGACTTTC.